The 23 T cell receptor beta chains below all came from one sample that was sequenced in a study of blood T cell repertoires in COVID-19. Repertoires were generated with immunoSEQ multiplex PCR, while TCRdb's copy carries only in-frame clones and drops some. The repertoire holds some 180,000 clones, 83% seen once, with around 19% in the top ten. The specimen sequenced was peripheral blood. These receptors were taken from a woman in her seventies who had recovered from COVID-19.

The rearrangement links TRBV29-1 to TRBJ2-2; maybe TRBD1 (5 bases). The germline CDR1 and CDR2 sequences are SQVTM and ANQGSEA. The CDR3 runs 15 residues. With 4 bases removed from V and 2 bases from J, the gap between germline ends came to 14 bases. The CDR3 coding sequence is TGCAGCGTTGCCAGGGCAGGGATTAACACCGGGGAGCTGTTTTTT. Its protein product is CSVARAGINTGELFF.

This CDR3 is CSVEDTHAGVRADTQYF. As DNA, the CDR3 is TGCAGCGTTGAAGATACCCACGCGGGAGTAAGGGCAGATACGCAGTATTTT. This rearrangement joins TRBV29-1 to TRBJ2-3; 7 bases map to TRBD2. The V gene end was trimmed by 0 bases and the J gene end by 4 bases; junction bases not matched to a gene: 13. The CDR3 loop spans 17 amino acids. Germline lookup yields CDR1 SQVTM and CDR2 ANQGSEA.

This chain links TRBV3-1 (or the pseudogene TRBV3-2) with TRBJ1-3, with D hard to call. V lost 4 bases, J lost 4 bases, and 11 bases lay in between. The CDR3 consists of 14 residues. Germline V gives CDR1 LGHDT, CDR2 YNNKEL (reference sequence). This CDR3 is CASSPPGRGNTIYF. In DNA form, the CDR3 reads TGTGCCAGCAGCCCCCCAGGCAGGGGAAACACCATATATTTT.

V usage is TRBV24-1 and J usage is TRBJ2-2, with D maybe TRBD2 (6 bases). Germline assignment: CDR1 KGHDR and CDR2 SFDVKD. The V end lost 4 bases, the J end lost 2 bases, and 13 bases lay between the germline ends. The CDR3 runs 16 residues. The CDR3 loop reads CATSDPGGTNTGELFF. CDR3 nucleotides: TGTGCCACCAGTGACCCCGGCGGGACCAACACCGGGGAGCTGTTTTTT.

V is TRBV5-5 and J is TRBJ1-5; TRBD1 matches at 7 bases. The CDR3 has 15 amino acids. V lost 4 bases and J lost 5; bases outside the gene matches: 9. Germline CDR1 is SGHKS and CDR2 is YYEKEE (reference sequence). Here the CDR3 reads CASSLGDSDYQPQHF. The CDR3 DNA is TGTGCCAGCAGCCTGGGGGACAGCGACTATCAGCCCCAGCATTTT.

The chain has TRBV15 and TRBJ1-1; D is uncertain. This CDR3 has 14 residues. CDR1 and CDR2 (germline): LNHNV, YYDKDF (reference sequence). Trimming removed 1 base at V and 4 bases at J, with 10 bases between. The CDR3 nucleotides read TGTGCCACCAGCAGAGCTCCTCGGGGCACTGAAGCTTTCTTT. Translation: CATSRAPRGTEAFF.

V is TRBV5-1 and J is TRBJ1-1, with D tentatively TRBD1 (5 bases). The CDR3 totals 13 residues. Trimming removed 4 bases from V and 0 bases from J, with 7 bases in between. Per germline, CDR1 SGHRS and CDR2 YFSETQ. The CDR3 sequence: CASSPGVNTEAFF. The CDR3 nucleotides are TGCGCCAGCAGCCCGGGGGTGAACACTGAAGCTTTCTTT.

The DNA for the CDR3 is TGTGCCAGCAGCTTGTGGCAGGGGGCCTATAATTCACCCCTCCACTTT. It specifies CASSLWQGAYNSPLHF. The J gene is TRBJ1-6, the V gene TRBV5-6, with 7 nucleotides matching TRBD1. V dropped 1 base and J dropped 2; count of bases not matched to a gene: 3. The CDR3 has 16 amino acids. From germline, CDR1 is SGHDT and CDR2 YYEEEE.

The chain has TRBV7-9 and TRBJ2-7; TRBD1 might be the D (7 bases). The V gene lost 1 base and the J gene lost 0 bases, with 13 bases spanning the gap. The length of the CDR3 is 16 residues. Germline V gene lookup returns CDR1 SEHNR and CDR2 FQNEAQ (reference sequence). CDR3 nucleotides: TGTGCCAGCAGCTTAGTAGGGCGGGACAGCTCCTACGAGCAGTACTTC. Translating it yields CASSLVGRDSSYEQYF. Looking up the rest from reference TRBV7-9 and TRBJ2-7 gives the full variable domain: DTGVSQNPRHKITKRGQNVTFRCDPISEHNRLYWYRQTLGQGPEFLTYFQNEAQLEKSRLLSDRFSAERPKGSFSTLEIQRTEQGDSAMYLCASSLVGRDSSYEQYFGPGTRLTVT.

V usage is TRBV6-5 and J usage is TRBJ2-5, with D perhaps TRBD2 (6 bases). The CDR3 has 12 amino acids. Germline loops: CDR1 MNHEY, CDR2 SVGAGI. V was cut by 5 bases and J by 12 bases, with 16 bases left in between. DNA of the CDR3: TGTGCCAGCAGTCCCCCCGCGGGGCGGGAGTACTTC. Its translation is CASSPPAGREYF.

V usage is TRBV24-1 and J usage is TRBJ2-2, with 12 bases that match TRBD2. CDR3 length: 14 residues. J lost 8 bases, V lost 10 bases, and 7 bases had no gene match. From germline, CDR1 is KGHDR and CDR2 SFDVKD. CDR3 amino acids: CATGGTSGSGELFF. The DNA of the CDR3 is TGTGCCACAGGAGGGACTAGCGGGTCGGGGGAGCTGTTTTTT.

This chain connects TRBV29-1 to TRBJ2-1, with 12 positions matching TRBD2. The CDR3 consists of 15 residues. Germline V gene data show CDR1 as SQVTM and CDR2 as ANQGSEA. Trimming removed 3 bases from V and 5 bases from J; junction bases left unmatched: 5. As DNA, the CDR3 is TGCAGCGTTGACGGGCTAGCGGGGGGGGACAATGAGCAGTTCTTC. The encoded protein is CSVDGLAGGDNEQFF.

This clone was recorded a few times. This chain connects TRBV10-3 to TRBJ2-1, with TRBD1 matching over 7 bases. V shed 7 bases and J 5 bases; nucleotides not matched to a gene: 2. The CDR3 contains 12 residues. Germline lookup yields CDR1 ENHRY and CDR2 SYGVKD. CDR3 coding DNA: TGTGCCATCAAGGGGGCGAACAATGAGCAGTTCTTC. Amino acid sequence: CAIKGANNEQFF.

The sample holds one count of this clone. V and J are TRBV2 and TRBJ1-6, with TRBD1 matching over 7 bases. Germline V gives CDR1 SNHLY, CDR2 FYNNEI. The V gene end was trimmed by 11 bases and the J gene end by 0 bases; junction bases not matched to a gene: 10. The CDR3 has 16 amino acids. As DNA, the CDR3 is TGTGCCGGCGAGACAGGGCTAAGCTCCTATAATTCACCCCTCCACTTT. The encoded protein is CAGETGLSSYNSPLHF.

The rearrangement uses TRBV6-5 and TRBJ2-3, with 9 bases fitting TRBD1. The ends lost 6 bases at V and 6 bases at J; junction bases unmatched: 7. CDR1 and CDR2 from the germline V gene are MNHEY and SVGAGI. The CDR3 spans 14 residues. The CDR3 DNA is TGTGCCAGCAGGACCGGGACAGGGTCCGATACGCAGTATTTT. Translated, it gives CASRTGTGSDTQYF.

V gene TRBV6-5 combines with J gene TRBJ2-5, with D maybe TRBD1 (6 bases). Germline assignment: CDR1 MNHEY and CDR2 SVGAGI. V dropped 6 bases and J dropped 5 bases, with 13 bases sitting between them. The CDR3 extends over 13 amino acids. CDR3: CASSPRGQETQYF. CDR3 DNA: TGTGCCAGCAGCCCCAGGGGCCAGGAGACCCAGTACTTC.

The CDR3 DNA reads TGCAGTGCTAGTACTAGCGCATACAATGAGCAGTTCTTC. It encodes CSASTSAYNEQFF. The chain carries TRBV20-1 and TRBJ2-1, with 7 bases that match TRBD2. The CDR3 totals 13 residues. In germline, CDR1 is DFQATT, CDR2 SNEGSKA (reference sequence). J was trimmed by 4 bases and V by 3 bases; bases with no gene match: 3.

The genes are TRBV12-3 or TRBV12-4 and TRBJ2-7; TRBD2 matches at 11 bases. The CDR3 has 13 amino acids. The junction had 4 bases not matched to a gene; V was cut back by 6 bases and J by 6 bases. CDR3 DNA sequence: TGTGCCAGCAGCGGACTAGCGGGCCCCGAGCAGTACTTC. Its translation: CASSGLAGPEQYF.

The chain links TRBV7-2 to TRBJ1-2; D unresolved. The germline gives CDR1 SGHTA, CDR2 FQGNSA. The CDR3 runs to 13 residues. V gave up 4 bases and J gave up 3 bases, with 9 bases separating them. CDR3 region: CASSSPRYYGYTF. In DNA form, the CDR3 reads TGTGCCAGCAGCTCCCCCCGGTACTATGGCTACACCTTC.

This clone was seen once. The genes are TRBV5-1 and TRBJ1-3; 9 bases are shared with TRBD1. CDR1 is SGHRS, CDR2 YFSETQ, per germline. The CDR3 extends over 16 amino acids. V lost 4 bases and J lost 0; bases outside the gene matches: 5. The CDR3 nucleotides read TGCGCCAGCAGCCCGGGACAGGGTTCCTCTGGAAACACCATATATTTT. Translation: CASSPGQGSSGNTIYF.

This chain joins TRBV6-2 or TRBV6-3 and TRBJ2-4; TRBD2 agrees at 13 bases. The CDR3 is 21 amino acids. From germline, CDR1 is MNHEY and CDR2 SVGEGT. The trim removed 6 bases at V and 3 bases at J, leaving 20 bases unmatched. As DNA, the CDR3 is TGTGCCAGCAGCCTCCGGGCCCCAACTAGCGGGAGGGCCAGACGCAAAAACATTCAGTACTTC. Its protein product is CASSLRAPTSGRARRKNIQYF.

The rearrangement joins TRBV4-3 to TRBJ1-1; D is possibly TRBD1 (5 bases). Germline CDR1 is LGHNA and CDR2 is YSLEER. The CDR3 consists of 19 residues. V was clipped by 1 base and J by 3 bases, with 24 bases between them. CDR3 sequence reads: CASSQVRWDLDPGDTEAFF. In nucleotides, the CDR3 is TGCGCCAGCAGCCAAGTCCGTTGGGACTTGGACCCTGGGGACACTGAAGCTTTCTTT.

The chain has TRBV4-2 and TRBJ2-1; the match to TRBD2 covers 10 bases. CDR3 size: 17 residues. Trimming removed 0 bases from V and 9 bases from J; junction bases left unmatched: 11. Germline V gene sequence: CDR1 LGHNA, CDR2 YNFKEQ. CDR3 bases: TGTGCCAGCAGCCAAGATCCGGCTAGCGGGGGTTTGGGTGAGCAGTTCTTC. It codes for CASSQDPASGGLGEQFF.